The next 14 T cell receptor beta chains were all read from a single sample in a study of blood T cell repertoires in COVID-19. Data came from immunoSEQ multiplex PCR; TCRdb stores just in-frame clones and leaves some out. This sample has around 150,000 clones, with 76% found just once. The sample comprised peripheral blood. The receptors derive from an elderly woman with active or convalescent COVID-19.

The rearrangement uses TRBV27 and TRBJ1-5; D unclear. The CDR3 length is 12 residues. The V and J ends lost 5 bases and 6 bases respectively, with 8 bases between them. Germline CDR1 and CDR2: MNHEY and SMNVEV (reference sequence). The CDR3 loop is CASSTRGQPQHF. The CDR3 DNA sequence: TGTGCCAGCAGTACCCGCGGTCAGCCCCAGCATTTT.

This clone was detected only a few times. The chain links TRBV20-1 to TRBJ2-7; 11 bases map to TRBD2. The CDR3 is 16 amino acids. Germline assignment: CDR1 DFQATT and CDR2 SNEGSKA (reference sequence). The trim removed 5 bases at V and 0 bases at J, leaving 9 bases unmatched. CDR3 DNA: TGCAGTGCTCGTGGGACTAGCGGTGTTAGCTCCTACGAGCAGTACTTC. This gives the protein CSARGTSGVSSYEQYF.

The rearrangement uses TRBV7-2 and TRBJ2-7, with 13 bases lining up with TRBD2. Germline values: CDR1 SGHTA, CDR2 FQGNSA. CDR3 size: 19 residues. V trimming: 6 bases; J trimming: 2 bases; junction bases outside the gene matches: 16. The CDR3 nucleotides read TGTGCCAGCAGTTTGATCCGACTAGCGGGGGGCTTTTTCCCCTACGAGCAGTACTTC. Its translation is CASSLIRLAGGFFPYEQYF. The full variable domain, its missing parts supplied by reference TRBV7-2 and TRBJ2-7, is GAGVSQSPSNKVTEKGKDVELRCDPISGHTALYWYRQSLGQGLEFLIYFQGNSAPDKSGLPSDRFSAERTGGSVSTLTIQRTQQEDSAVYLCASSLIRLAGGFFPYEQYFGPGTRLTVT.

This chain connects TRBV2 to TRBJ2-7; D gene ambiguous. CDR3 length: 13 residues. Germline V gives CDR1 SNHLY, CDR2 FYNNEI. V dropped 10 bases and J dropped 2 bases, with 15 bases sitting between them. The CDR3 region is CAINVGEAYEQYF. The CDR3 nucleotides are TGTGCCATCAACGTCGGTGAAGCCTACGAGCAGTACTTC.

The J gene is TRBJ1-5, the V gene TRBV6-5; D may be TRBD1 (6 bases). The CDR3 sequence is 15 residues long. The V and J ends lost 6 bases and 0 bases respectively, with 12 bases between them. Germline-derived CDR1 and CDR2 are MNHEY and SVGAGI. The CDR3 DNA reads as TGTGCCAGCAGCAAGCAGGGGAATAGCAATCAGCCCCAGCATTTT. Its protein product is CASSKQGNSNQPQHF.

The chain has TRBV12-5 and TRBJ1-2, with a tentative D call TRBD1 (6 bases). The V gene's germline CDR1 is LGHNT and CDR2 FRNRAP. This CDR3 spans 14 amino acids. V lost 6 bases, J lost 4 bases, and 15 bases lay in between. The CDR3 region has the DNA TGTGCTAGTGGCCACCCAGGACAGAGCTATGGCTACACCTTC. This encodes CASGHPGQSYGYTF.

The rearrangement uses TRBV5-1 and TRBJ2-7; 7 bases map to TRBD1. This CDR3 region has 15 residues. V gave up 4 bases and J gave up 4 bases; unmatched junction bases: 11. Germline V CDR1 and CDR2: SGHRS, YFSETQ. CDR3 loop: CASSPRRQGQYEQYF. The CDR3 DNA reads as TGCGCCAGCAGCCCACGACGGCAGGGACAGTACGAGCAGTACTTC. Filled out from reference TRBV5-1 and TRBJ2-7, the complete variable domain reads KAGVTQTPRYLIKTRGQQVTLSCSPISGHRSVSWYQQTPGQGLQFLFEYFSETQRNKGNFPGRFSGRQFSNSRSEMNVSTLELGDSALYLCASSPRRQGQYEQYFGPGTRLTVT.

This clone showed up just a few times. The rearrangement uses TRBV2 and TRBJ1-4; D is unresolved. The ends were cut back, 2 bases at V and 8 bases at J, with 15 bases in the middle. Germline CDR1 reads SNHLY; CDR2 reads FYNNEI. The CDR3 has 15 amino acids. The CDR3: CASSEPRIRGEKLFF. The CDR3 DNA follows: TGTGCCAGCAGTGAACCCCGGATCAGAGGAGAAAAACTGTTTTTT.

The V call is TRBV9, the J call TRBJ2-1, with TRBD2 identical over 7 bases. This CDR3 is built from 13 residues. V lost 3 bases and J lost 6; bases outside the gene matches: 3. Germline V gene sequence: CDR1 SGDLS, CDR2 YYNGEE. CDR3 coding DNA: TGTGCCAGCAGCGCGGGACTACCCAATGAGCAGTTCTTC. Encoded protein: CASSAGLPNEQFF.

V is TRBV25-1 and J is TRBJ1-1; the D is unclear. This CDR3 spans 13 amino acids. V lost 1 base and J 1 base, leaving 4 bases between the germline ends. Germline V CDR1 and CDR2: MGHDK, SYGVNS. The CDR3: CASSEFQNTEAFF. In DNA form, the CDR3 reads TGTGCCAGCAGTGAATTTCAGAACACTGAAGCTTTCTTT.

The CDR3 region has the DNA TGTGCCAGTAGTATAGGGAGGGGAATTTTGGGGCCCCAGCATTTT. Encoded protein: CASSIGRGILGPQHF. The chain joins TRBV19 to TRBJ1-5; maybe TRBD1 (5 bases). Deletions cut 1 base from V and 9 bases from J, with 16 bases between. Germline CDR1 reads LNHDA; CDR2 reads SQIVND (reference sequence). This CDR3 has 15 amino acids.

The V gene is TRBV2, the J gene TRBJ2-1, with 10 bases lining up with TRBD2. Germline loops: CDR1 SNHLY, CDR2 FYNNEI. Germline trimming cut 6 bases from V and 3 bases from J; bases unmatched to any gene: 5. This CDR3 has 15 amino acids. The CDR3 DNA reads TGTGCCAGCAGCCAACTAGCGGGGCGCTACAATGAGCAGTTCTTC. Translation gives CASSQLAGRYNEQFF.

This chain uses TRBV15 with TRBJ1-2; D is unresolved. The CDR3 runs to 14 residues. The V and J ends lost 5 bases and 2 bases respectively, with 12 bases between them. Germline CDR1 LNHNV, CDR2 YYDKDF (reference sequence). CDR3 region: CATSQMTQNYGYTF. As DNA, the CDR3 is TGTGCCACCAGCCAAATGACACAAAACTATGGCTACACCTTC.

In DNA form, the CDR3 reads TGTGCCAGCAGCCAACCAGCTGGGGCCAACGTCCTGACTTTC. This sequence encodes CASSQPAGANVLTF. The rearrangement joins TRBV3-1 (or the pseudogene TRBV3-2) to TRBJ2-6, with D unresolved. Trimming removed 2 bases from V and 2 bases from J, with 4 bases in between. CDR1 and CDR2 (germline): LGHDT, YNNKEL (reference sequence). CDR3 length: 14 amino acids.